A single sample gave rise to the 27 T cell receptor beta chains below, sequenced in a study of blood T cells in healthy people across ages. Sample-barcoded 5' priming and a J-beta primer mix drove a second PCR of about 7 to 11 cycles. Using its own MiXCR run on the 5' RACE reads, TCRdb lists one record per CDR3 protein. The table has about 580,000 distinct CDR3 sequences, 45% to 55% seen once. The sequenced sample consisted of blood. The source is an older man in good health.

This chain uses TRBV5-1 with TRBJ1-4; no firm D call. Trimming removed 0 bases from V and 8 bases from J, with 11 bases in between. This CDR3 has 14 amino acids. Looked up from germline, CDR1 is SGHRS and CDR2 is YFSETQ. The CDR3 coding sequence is TGCGCCAGCAGCTTGGTCGGTTTTGGCGAAAAACTGTTTTTT. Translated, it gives CASSLVGFGEKLFF.

The CDR3, as DNA: TGCAGTGCTAGGAGGTCAGTTGAGACCCAGTACTTC. It is translated as CSARRSVETQYF. The rearrangement links TRBV20-1 to TRBJ2-5, with D uncertain. The length of the CDR3 is 12 residues. V was clipped by 3 bases and J by 5 bases, with 10 bases between them. The germline CDR1 and CDR2 sequences are DFQATT and SNEGSKA (reference sequence).

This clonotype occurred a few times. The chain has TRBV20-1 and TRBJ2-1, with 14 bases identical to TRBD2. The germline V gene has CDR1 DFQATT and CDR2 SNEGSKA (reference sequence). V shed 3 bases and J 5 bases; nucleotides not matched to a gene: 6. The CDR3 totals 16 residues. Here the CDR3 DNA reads TGCAGTGCTAGCCCGGGACTAGCGGGAGACCACAATGAGCAGTTCTTC. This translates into CSASPGLAGDHNEQFF.

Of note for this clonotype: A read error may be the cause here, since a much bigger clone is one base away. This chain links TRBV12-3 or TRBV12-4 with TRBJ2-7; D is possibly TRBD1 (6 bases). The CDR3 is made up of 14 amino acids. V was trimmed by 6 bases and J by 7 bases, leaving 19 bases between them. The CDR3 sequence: CASRHRVSYNEQYF. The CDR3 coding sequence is TGTGCCAGCAGACACAGGGTGTCCTACAATGAGCAGTACTTC.

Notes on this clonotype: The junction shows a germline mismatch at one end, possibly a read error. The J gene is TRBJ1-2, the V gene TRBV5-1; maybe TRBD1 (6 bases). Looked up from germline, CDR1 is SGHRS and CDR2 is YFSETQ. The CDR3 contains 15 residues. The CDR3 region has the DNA TGCGCCAGTAGCTTGAACCAGGGGTTTAACTATGGCTACACCTTC. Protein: CASSLNQGFNYGYTF.

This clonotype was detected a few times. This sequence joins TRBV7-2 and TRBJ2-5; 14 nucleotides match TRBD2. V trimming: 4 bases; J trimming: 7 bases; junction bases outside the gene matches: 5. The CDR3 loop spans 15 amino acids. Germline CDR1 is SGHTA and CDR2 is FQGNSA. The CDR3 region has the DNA TGTGCCAGCAGCTCGGGACTAGCGGGGGACGGGACCCAGTACTTC. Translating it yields CASSSGLAGDGTQYF.

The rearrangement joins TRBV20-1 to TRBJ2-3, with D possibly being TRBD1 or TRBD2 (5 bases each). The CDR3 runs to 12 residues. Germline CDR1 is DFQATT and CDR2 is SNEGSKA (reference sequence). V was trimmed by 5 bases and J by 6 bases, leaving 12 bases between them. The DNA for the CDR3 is TGCAGTGCTCCCCAGTGGGGGGATACGCAGTATTTT. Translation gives CSAPQWGDTQYF.

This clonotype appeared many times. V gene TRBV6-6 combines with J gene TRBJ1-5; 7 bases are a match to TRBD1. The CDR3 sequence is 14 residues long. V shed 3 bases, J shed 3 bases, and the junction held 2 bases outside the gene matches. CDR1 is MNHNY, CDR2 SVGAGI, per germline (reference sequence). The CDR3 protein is CASSYTGDNQPQHF. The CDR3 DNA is TGTGCCAGCAGTTATACAGGGGACAATCAGCCCCAGCATTTT.

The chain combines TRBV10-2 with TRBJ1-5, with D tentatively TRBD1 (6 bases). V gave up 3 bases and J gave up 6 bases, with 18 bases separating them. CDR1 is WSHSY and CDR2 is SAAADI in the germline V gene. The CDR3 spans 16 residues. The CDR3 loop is CASSDPKGDAGQPQHF. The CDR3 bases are TGCGCCAGCAGTGATCCTAAGGGGGATGCTGGTCAGCCCCAGCATTTT.

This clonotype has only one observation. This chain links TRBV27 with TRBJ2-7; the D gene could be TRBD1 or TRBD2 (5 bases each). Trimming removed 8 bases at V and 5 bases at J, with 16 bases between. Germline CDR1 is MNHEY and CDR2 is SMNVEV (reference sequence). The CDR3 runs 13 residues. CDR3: CASLGEGRNEQYF. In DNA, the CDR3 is TGTGCCAGCCTCGGAGAGGGGAGAAACGAGCAGTACTTC.

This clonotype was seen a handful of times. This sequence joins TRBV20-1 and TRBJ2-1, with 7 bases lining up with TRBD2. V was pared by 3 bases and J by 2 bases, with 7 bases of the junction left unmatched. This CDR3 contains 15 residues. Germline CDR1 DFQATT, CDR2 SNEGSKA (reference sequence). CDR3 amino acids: CSASPSGTPYNEQFF. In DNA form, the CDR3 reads TGCAGTGCTAGCCCGAGCGGGACCCCCTACAATGAGCAGTTCTTC.

The chain's CDR3 is CASSTVLATYNEQFF. CDR3 DNA: TGCGCCAGCAGCACGGTACTAGCGACTTACAATGAGCAGTTCTTC. This chain connects TRBV5-1 to TRBJ2-1, with 7 bases matching TRBD2. From germline, CDR1 is SGHRS and CDR2 YFSETQ. Trimming at V came to 4 bases and at J to 4 bases, leaving 8 bases not matched to a gene. The CDR3 totals 15 residues.

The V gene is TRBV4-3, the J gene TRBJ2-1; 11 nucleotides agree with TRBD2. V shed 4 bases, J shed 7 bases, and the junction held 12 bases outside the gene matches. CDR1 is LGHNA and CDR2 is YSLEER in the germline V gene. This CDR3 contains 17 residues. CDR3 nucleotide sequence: TGCGCCAGCAGCCCAGAACAGTCTAGCGGGAGGTCGAATGAGCAGTTCTTC. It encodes CASSPEQSSGRSNEQFF.

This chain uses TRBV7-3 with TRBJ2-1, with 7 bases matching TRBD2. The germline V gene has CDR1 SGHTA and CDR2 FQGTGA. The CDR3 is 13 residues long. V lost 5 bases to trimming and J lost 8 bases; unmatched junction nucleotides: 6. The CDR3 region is CASSPLGRDEQFF. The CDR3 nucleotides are TGTGCCAGCAGCCCCCTGGGGAGGGATGAGCAGTTCTTC.

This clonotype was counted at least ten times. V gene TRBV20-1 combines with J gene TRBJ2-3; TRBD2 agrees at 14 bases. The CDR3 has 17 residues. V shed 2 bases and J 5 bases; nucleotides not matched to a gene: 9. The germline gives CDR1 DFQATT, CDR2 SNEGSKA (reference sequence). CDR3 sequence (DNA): TGCAGTGCTAGACCCCCGGGACTAGCGGGAGTACGAGATACGCAGTATTTT. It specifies CSARPPGLAGVRDTQYF.

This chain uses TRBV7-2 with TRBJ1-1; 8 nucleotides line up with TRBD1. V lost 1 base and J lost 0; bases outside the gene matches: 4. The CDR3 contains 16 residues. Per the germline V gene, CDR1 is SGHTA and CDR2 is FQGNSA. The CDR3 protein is CASSLGDRGLNTEAFF. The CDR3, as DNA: TGTGCCAGCAGCTTAGGTGACAGGGGCCTGAACACTGAAGCTTTCTTT.

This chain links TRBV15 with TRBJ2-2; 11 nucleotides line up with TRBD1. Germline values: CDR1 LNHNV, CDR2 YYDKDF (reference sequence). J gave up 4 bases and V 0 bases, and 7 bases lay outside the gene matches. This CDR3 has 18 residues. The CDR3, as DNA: TGTGCCACCAGCAGAGATAAGGGGACAGGGGGAGCCACCGGGGAGCTGTTTTTT. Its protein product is CATSRDKGTGGATGELFF. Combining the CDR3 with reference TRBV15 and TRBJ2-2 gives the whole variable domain DAMVIQNPRYQVTQFGKPVTLSCSQTLNHNVMYWYQQKSSQAPKLLFHYYDKDFNNEADTPDNFQSRRPNTSFCFLDIRSPGLGDTAMYLCATSRDKGTGGATGELFFGEGSRLTVL.

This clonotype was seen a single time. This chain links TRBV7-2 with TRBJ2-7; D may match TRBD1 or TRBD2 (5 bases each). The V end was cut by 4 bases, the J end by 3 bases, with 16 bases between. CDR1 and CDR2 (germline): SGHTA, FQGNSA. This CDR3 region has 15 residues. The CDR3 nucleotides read TGTGCCAGCAGCTCGGGTGGGGACGGATTCTACGAGCAGTACTTC. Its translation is CASSSGGDGFYEQYF.

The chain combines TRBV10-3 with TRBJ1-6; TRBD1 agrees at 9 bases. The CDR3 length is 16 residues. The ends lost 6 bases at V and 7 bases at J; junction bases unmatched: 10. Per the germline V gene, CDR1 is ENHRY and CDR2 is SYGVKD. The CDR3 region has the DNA TGTGCCATCAGGTCCCGGGACAGGGCTGACAATTCACCCCTCCACTTT. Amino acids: CAIRSRDRADNSPLHF.

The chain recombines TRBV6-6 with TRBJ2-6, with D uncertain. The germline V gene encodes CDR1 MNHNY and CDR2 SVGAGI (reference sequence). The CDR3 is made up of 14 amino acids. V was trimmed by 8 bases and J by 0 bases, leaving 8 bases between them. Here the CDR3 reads CASRVPSGANVLTF. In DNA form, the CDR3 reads TGTGCCAGCCGGGTCCCCTCTGGGGCCAACGTCCTGACTTTC.

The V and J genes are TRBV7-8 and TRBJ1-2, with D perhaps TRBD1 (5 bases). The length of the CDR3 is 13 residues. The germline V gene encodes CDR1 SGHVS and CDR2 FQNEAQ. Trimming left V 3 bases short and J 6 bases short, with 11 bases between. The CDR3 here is CASSFSREHGYTF. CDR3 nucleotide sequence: TGTGCCAGCAGCTTTAGCAGGGAACATGGCTACACCTTC.

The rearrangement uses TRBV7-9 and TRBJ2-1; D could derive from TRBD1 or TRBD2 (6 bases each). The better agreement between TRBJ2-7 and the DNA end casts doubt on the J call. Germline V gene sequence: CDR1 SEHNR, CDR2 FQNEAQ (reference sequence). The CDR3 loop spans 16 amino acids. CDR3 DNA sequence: TGTGCCAGCATCCAAGGGGGGTCGCGCTCCTACAATGAGCAGTACTTC. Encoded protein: CASIQGGSRSYNEQYF.

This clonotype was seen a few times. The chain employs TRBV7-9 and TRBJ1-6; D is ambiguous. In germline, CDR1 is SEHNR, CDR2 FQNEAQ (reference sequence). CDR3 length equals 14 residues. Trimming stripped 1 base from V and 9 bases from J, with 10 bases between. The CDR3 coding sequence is TGTGCCAGCAGCTTAGTACCGGCGGCTTCACCCCTCCACTTT. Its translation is CASSLVPAASPLHF.

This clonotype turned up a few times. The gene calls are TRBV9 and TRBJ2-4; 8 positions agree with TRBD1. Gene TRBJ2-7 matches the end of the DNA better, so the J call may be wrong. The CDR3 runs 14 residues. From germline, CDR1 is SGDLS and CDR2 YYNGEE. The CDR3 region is CASSVSQGADEQYF. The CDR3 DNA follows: TGTGCCAGCAGCGTGTCTCAGGGGGCTGACGAGCAGTACTTC.

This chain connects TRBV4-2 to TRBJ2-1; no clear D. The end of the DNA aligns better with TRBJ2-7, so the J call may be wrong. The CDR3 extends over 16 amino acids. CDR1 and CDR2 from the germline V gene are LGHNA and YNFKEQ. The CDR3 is CASSQEATSSYNEQYF. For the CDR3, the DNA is TGTGCCAGCAGCCAAGAGGCCACGAGCTCCTACAATGAGCAGTACTTC.

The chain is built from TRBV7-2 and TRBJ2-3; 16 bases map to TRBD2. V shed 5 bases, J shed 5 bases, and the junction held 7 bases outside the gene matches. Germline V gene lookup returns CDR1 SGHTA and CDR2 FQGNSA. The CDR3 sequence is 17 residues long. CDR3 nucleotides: TGTGCCAGCAGCCAATCGGGACTAGCGGGGGGGTTAGATACGCAGTATTTT. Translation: CASSQSGLAGGLDTQYF. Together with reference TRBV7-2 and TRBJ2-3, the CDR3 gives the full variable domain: GAGVSQSPSNKVTEKGKDVELRCDPISGHTALYWYRQSLGQGLEFLIYFQGNSAPDKSGLPSDRFSAERTGGSVSTLTIQRTQQEDSAVYLCASSQSGLAGGLDTQYFGPGTRLTVL.

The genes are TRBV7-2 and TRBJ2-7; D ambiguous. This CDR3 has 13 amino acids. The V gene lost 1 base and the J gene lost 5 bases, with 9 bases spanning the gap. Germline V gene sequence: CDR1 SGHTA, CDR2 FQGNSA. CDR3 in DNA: TGTGCCAGCAGCTTAGTTCCGGGTGACGAGCAGTACTTC. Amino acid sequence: CASSLVPGDEQYF. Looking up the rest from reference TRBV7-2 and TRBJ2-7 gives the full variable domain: GAGVSQSPSNKVTEKGKDVELRCDPISGHTALYWYRQSLGQGLEFLIYFQGNSAPDKSGLPSDRFSAERTGGSVSTLTIQRTQQEDSAVYLCASSLVPGDEQYFGPGTRLTVT.